This TCR beta chain was recorded in a study of T-cell memory formation after mild COVID-19. Overall study: Clustering of TCRs was largely donor specific. Study observations and caveats: CD4+ contracting clones were mainly CM and EM; CD8+ ones, EMRA. The appearance of some responding clones in pre-infection memory suggested that cross-reactive memory joined.

Germline CDR1 SGHTA, CDR2 FQGNSA. The CDR3 extends over 16 amino acids. Trimming removed 3 bases from V and 1 base from J, with 15 bases in between. One entry per CDR3 protein, called by TCRdb with MiXCR from the 5' RACE reads. This table holds about 200,000 distinct CDR3 sequences, about 9.2% found once. As concerns this clonotype: The antigen remains undetermined.

The receptor was derived from a man younger than 35 who had mild COVID-19 (a few samples of this study predate the infection). Cell type and time point are not known. Sequencing used PBMCs or a T cell subset sorted from them (not recorded which). The chain is built from TRBV7-2 and TRBJ2-5, with D tentatively TRBD2 (6 bases). The CDR3 coding sequence is TGTGCCAGCAGCTTCGGCAGGGTGGGGGGCCAAGAGACCCAGTACTTC. Amino acids: CASSFGRVGGQETQYF. Complete variable domain (other parts from reference TRBV7-2 and TRBJ2-5): GAGVSQSPSNKVTEKGKDVELRCDPISGHTALYWYRQSLGQGLEFLIYFQGNSAPDKSGLPSDRFSAERTGGSVSTLTIQRTQQEDSAVYLCASSFGRVGGQETQYFGPGTRLLVL.